Following are 31 T cell receptor beta chains from one sample sequenced in a study of T cells in Graves' hyperthyroidism and ophthalmopathy. Amplified regions were TCR beta CDR3 sequences from RNA transcripts. HTBI primers were employed in a first-round RT-PCR of the TCR CDR3. MiXCR was run by TCRdb on the multiplex PCR reads, yielding one entry per CDR3 protein. The sample lists 530,000 or so distinct CDR3 sequences, 15% to 20% occurring once. The sequenced sample consisted of blood. All receptors come from a woman under 30 with Graves' ophthalmopathy.

This clonotype was seen at least ten times. V gene TRBV7-2 combines with J gene TRBJ2-7; 11 bases map to TRBD2. The germline CDR1 and CDR2 sequences are SGHTA and FQGNSA. Trimming cost V 5 bases and J 5 bases; bases outside gene matches: 14. The CDR3 contains 17 residues. CDR3 sequence: CASSQVLSGGAWNEQYF. CDR3 coding DNA: TGTGCCAGCAGCCAGGTTCTTAGCGGGGGGGCCTGGAACGAGCAGTACTTC.

This clonotype was observed a handful of times. The J gene is TRBJ2-2, the V gene TRBV29-1; no definite D call. V was shortened by 3 bases and J by 3 bases, with 2 bases between the two germline ends. Germline V gene sequence: CDR1 SQVTM, CDR2 ANQGSEA. The CDR3 has 11 amino acids. CDR3 residues: CSVEDTGELFF. CDR3 nucleotides: TGCAGCGTTGAGGACACCGGGGAGCTGTTTTTT.

This clonotype has a handful of counts. The chain has TRBV10-3 and TRBJ2-1, with D possibly called TRBD1 or TRBD2 (6 bases each). Germline CDR1 ENHRY, CDR2 SYGVKD. The CDR3 covers 14 residues. V gave up 0 bases and J gave up 8 bases, with 11 bases separating them. The CDR3: CAISESIGGHEQFF. Written as DNA, the CDR3 is TGTGCCATCAGTGAGTCGATAGGGGGGCATGAGCAGTTCTTC.

This clonotype has ten or more counts. The chain couples TRBV12-3 or TRBV12-4 to TRBJ2-5; the match to TRBD1 covers 7 bases. CDR3 size: 17 residues. V shed 5 bases and J 5 bases; nucleotides not matched to a gene: 17. As DNA, the CDR3 is TGTGCCAGCAGTGCAATGGTCGGGACAGCCAAGGAGGAGACCCAGTACTTC. It encodes CASSAMVGTAKEETQYF.

There are many counts of this clonotype. This sequence joins TRBV10-3 and TRBJ2-5, with 9 positions matching TRBD1. The V segment lost 5 bases and the J segment 1 base; nucleotides outside the gene matches: 2. This CDR3 region has 14 residues. Germline CDR1 and CDR2: ENHRY and SYGVKD. CDR3 in DNA: TGTGCCATCAGTCCGGGACAGGGCCAAGAGACCCAGTACTTC. Amino acid sequence: CAISPGQGQETQYF.

This clonotype was counted a few times. The chain recombines TRBV5-1 with TRBJ1-3; 7 bases are shared with TRBD1. J was trimmed by 1 base and V by 3 bases; bases with no gene match: 25. This CDR3 has 22 amino acids. Germline V gene lookup returns CDR1 SGHRS and CDR2 YFSETQ. The CDR3 sequence: CASSSIPPSGTAGSTSGNTIYF. The CDR3 bases are TGCGCCAGCAGCTCTATCCCACCCAGCGGGACAGCGGGATCGACTTCTGGAAACACCATATATTTT.

This chain uses TRBV27 with TRBJ2-5; TRBD1 might be the D (7 bases). CDR1 is MNHEY, CDR2 SMNVEV, per germline (reference sequence). The CDR3 spans 14 residues. V was trimmed by 5 bases and J by 5 bases, leaving 15 bases between them. The CDR3 bases are TGTGCCAGCAGTGAAACCGGGGGACAGGAGACCCAGTACTTC. Protein sequence: CASSETGGQETQYF.

This clonotype was observed at least ten times. This chain joins TRBV18 and TRBJ2-5, with 9 positions matching TRBD2. CDR1 and CDR2 from the germline V gene are KGHSH and LQKENI. V shed 7 bases and J 5 bases; nucleotides not matched to a gene: 5. This CDR3 has 13 residues. CDR3: CASFGTSQETQYF. The CDR3 DNA reads as TGTGCCAGCTTTGGGACTAGCCAGGAGACCCAGTACTTC.

This chain joins TRBV12-5 and TRBJ1-1; possibly TRBD1 for D (6 bases). This CDR3 is 17 amino acids long. The V gene lost 0 bases and the J gene lost 4 bases, with 18 bases spanning the gap. CDR1 LGHNT and CDR2 FRNRAP come from the germline V gene. The CDR3 spells CASGLVLGGARSTEAFF. The CDR3 coding sequence is TGTGCTAGTGGTTTGGTACTTGGGGGGGCGCGAAGCACTGAAGCTTTCTTT.

This chain uses TRBV12-3 or TRBV12-4 with TRBJ2-5; TRBD1 agrees at 7 bases. The J segment lost 2 bases and the V segment lost 6 bases, leaving 6 bases of the junction unmatched. The CDR3 is made up of 14 amino acids. The CDR3 nucleotides read TGTGCCAGCAGACTTGGGACAGCACAAGAGACCCAGTACTTC. Translating it yields CASRLGTAQETQYF.

This clonotype was seen a few times. The chain is built from TRBV5-1 and TRBJ2-1, with 12 bases fitting TRBD2. There are 17 residues in the CDR3. V was clipped by 1 base and J by 6 bases; unmatched bases: 8. CDR1 and CDR2 from the germline V gene are SGHRS and YFSETQ. DNA for the CDR3: TGCGCCAGCAGCTTGCTGCCCACTAGCGGGAGGCGCAATGAGCAGTTCTTC. Translated, it gives CASSLLPTSGRRNEQFF.

Many counts were recorded for this clonotype. J is TRBJ2-3 and V is TRBV11-2; 11 nucleotides line up with TRBD2. V dropped 5 bases and J dropped 8; count of bases not matched to a gene: 9. This CDR3 region has 15 residues. Germline V gives CDR1 SGHAT, CDR2 FQNNGV. The CDR3 reads CASSPTGLAATTQYF. The DNA of the CDR3 is TGTGCCAGCAGCCCTACGGGACTAGCGGCCACTACGCAGTATTTT.

This clonotype was counted at least ten times. The chain is built from TRBV27 and TRBJ1-2; TRBD1 aligns across 10 bases. CDR1 MNHEY and CDR2 SMNVEV come from the germline V gene (reference sequence). The CDR3 is 14 amino acids. Losses at the gene ends were 5 bases for V and 7 bases for J; bases not matched to a gene: 7. CDR3 sequence reads: CASSPETGGSGYTF. DNA for the CDR3: TGTGCCAGCAGTCCCGAGACAGGGGGCAGTGGCTACACCTTC.

This rearrangement joins TRBV12-3 or TRBV12-4 to TRBJ1-2; TRBD1 might be the D (6 bases). The CDR3 totals 15 residues. Trimming removed 5 bases from V and 3 bases from J, with 16 bases in between. The chain's CDR3 is CASSRTRGFDYGYTF. In DNA form, the CDR3 reads TGTGCCAGCAGTCGGACCAGGGGCTTTGACTATGGCTACACCTTC.

Points on this clonotype: A clone one base away is much larger, so this may be a read error. This chain connects TRBV2 to TRBJ2-7; 8 nucleotides line up with TRBD2. Looked up from germline, CDR1 is SNHLY and CDR2 is FYNNEI. The CDR3 is 14 residues long. Trimming removed 7 bases from V and 3 bases from J; junction bases left unmatched: 8. Here the CDR3 DNA reads TGTGCCAGCACTCCTAGCGGGCCTTACTACGAGCAGTACTTC. Its protein is CASTPSGPYYEQYF. The entire variable domain, with the rest obtained from reference TRBV2 and TRBJ2-7, is as follows: EPEVTQTPSHQVTQMGQEVILRCVPISNHLYFYWYRQILGQKVEFLVSFYNNEISEKSEIFDDQFSVERPDGSNFTLKIRSTKLEDSAMYFCASTPSGPYYEQYFGPGTRLTVT.

At least ten counts were recorded for this clonotype. The V gene is TRBV2, the J gene TRBJ1-2; no firm D call. The germline CDR1 and CDR2 sequences are SNHLY and FYNNEI. The CDR3 extends over 15 amino acids. The V gene lost 6 bases and the J gene lost 5 bases, with 19 bases spanning the gap. The CDR3 sequence is CASSTGRTGKYGYTF. The CDR3 DNA reads TGTGCCAGCAGCACGGGTCGTACGGGCAAATATGGCTACACCTTC.

The genes are TRBV9 and TRBJ1-2; D possibly corresponds to TRBD1 (5 bases). V lost 4 bases and J lost 11, with 18 bases in between. The CDR3 contains 13 residues. The germline CDR1 and CDR2 sequences are SGDLS and YYNGEE. CDR3 in amino acids: CASSPPEGFGYTF. CDR3 sequence (DNA): TGTGCCAGCAGCCCCCCGGAGGGGTTTGGGTACACCTTC.

This clonotype was observed many times. The chain combines TRBV7-2 with TRBJ2-1; D not certain. CDR3 size: 14 residues. Trimming removed 2 bases at V and 5 bases at J, with 10 bases between. From germline, CDR1 is SGHTA and CDR2 FQGNSA. DNA for the CDR3: TGTGCCAGCAGCTTACGAGCAGGAAACAATGAGCAGTTCTTC. Protein sequence: CASSLRAGNNEQFF.

This clonotype has just a few counts. The J gene is TRBJ2-3, the V gene TRBV4-2; D is ambiguous. The CDR3 extends over 15 amino acids. Germline values: CDR1 LGHNA, CDR2 YNFKEQ. Trimming cost V 1 base and J 4 bases, with 12 bases left between them. The chain's CDR3 is CASSQAVDFSDTQYF. CDR3 DNA: TGTGCCAGCAGCCAAGCGGTAGATTTTTCAGATACGCAGTATTTT.

This clonotype appeared many times. This chain uses TRBV5-1 with TRBJ1-2, with D maybe TRBD1 (6 bases). V was pared by 3 bases and J by 10 bases, with 13 bases between. This CDR3 has 12 residues. Germline CDR1 reads SGHRS; CDR2 reads YFSETQ. CDR3 loop: CASSSYRENYTF. In nucleotides, the CDR3 is TGCGCCAGCAGCTCCTACAGGGAGAACTACACCTTC.

This clonotype has ten or more counts. This chain links TRBV28 with TRBJ1-1; the D is unclear. The V end lost 8 bases, the J end lost 0 bases, and 7 bases lay between the germline ends. The CDR3 contains 12 residues. Germline CDR1 is MDHEN and CDR2 is SYDVKM. The CDR3 DNA is TGTGCCAGCCTTTCCTTGAACACTGAAGCTTTCTTT. Protein product: CASLSLNTEAFF. Full variable domain (rest looked up from reference TRBV28 and TRBJ1-1): DVKVTQSSRYLVKRTGEKVFLECVQDMDHENMFWYRQDPGLGLRLIYFSYDVKMKEKGDIPEGYSVSREKKERFSLILESASTNQTSMYLCASLSLNTEAFFGQGTRLTVV.

In this sample, this clonotype turned up many times. The chain combines TRBV7-8 with TRBJ2-3; unclear D gene. The germline V and J ends were trimmed by 1 base and 0 bases, with 8 bases remaining between them. CDR1 and CDR2 from the germline V gene are SGHVS and FQNEAQ. The CDR3 loop spans 15 amino acids. Here the CDR3 reads CASSLGTLSTDTQYF. In nucleotides, the CDR3 is TGTGCCAGCAGCTTAGGGACCCTGAGCACAGATACGCAGTATTTT.

This clonotype was detected a few times. The chain uses TRBV19 and TRBJ2-4, with D perhaps matching TRBD1 (7 bases). The CDR3 sequence is 14 residues long. V was cut by 3 bases and J by 8 bases, with 14 bases left in between. CDR1 and CDR2 (germline): LNHDA, SQIVND (reference sequence). This chain's CDR3 is CASSIGGQGDIQYF. DNA of the CDR3: TGTGCCAGTAGTATCGGGGGCCAGGGGGACATTCAGTACTTC.

Ten or more counts support this clonotype. The chain couples TRBV20-1 to TRBJ2-7; no reliable D call. Trimming shortened V by 0 bases and J by 0 bases, and 9 bases separated the two germline ends. The CDR3 is made up of 14 amino acids. Germline V gene sequence: CDR1 DFQATT, CDR2 SNEGSKA (reference sequence). CDR3 protein: CSARDRSSSYEQYF. The CDR3 DNA sequence: TGCAGTGCTAGAGATCGGAGTAGCTCCTACGAGCAGTACTTC.

The chain joins TRBV18 to TRBJ2-7; D may be TRBD1 (5 bases). CDR3 length equals 15 residues. V lost 2 bases and J lost 0, with 11 bases in between. Germline CDR1 is KGHSH and CDR2 is LQKENI. The CDR3: CASSPKGPLSYEQYF. Written as DNA, the CDR3 is TGTGCCAGCTCACCAAAGGGGCCCCTCTCCTACGAGCAGTACTTC. The full variable domain, completed using reference TRBV18 and TRBJ2-7, is NAGVMQNPRHLVRRRGQEARLRCSPMKGHSHVYWYRQLPEEGLKFMVYLQKENIIDESGMPKERFSAEFPKEGPSILRIQQVVRGDSAAYFCASSPKGPLSYEQYFGPGTRLTVT.

CDR3 loop: CASSMTGEDYGYTF. CDR3 DNA: TGCGCCAGCAGCATGACAGGGGAAGACTATGGCTACACCTTC. The gene calls are TRBV4-1 and TRBJ1-2; TRBD1 matches 8 bases. Germline V CDR1 and CDR2: MGHRA, YSYEKL. The V segment lost 5 bases and the J segment 3 bases; nucleotides outside the gene matches: 5. This CDR3 contains 14 residues.

The genes are TRBV4-1 and TRBJ1-2; D not certain. The CDR3 consists of 14 residues. The V gene lost 0 bases and the J gene lost 5 bases, with 10 bases spanning the gap. The germline CDR1 and CDR2 sequences are MGHRA and YSYEKL. The CDR3 DNA reads TGCGCCAGCAGCCAAGATCGGTTTGGGTATGGCTACACCTTC. This codes for CASSQDRFGYGYTF.

This clonotype was counted only a few times. The CDR3 reads CATSTYTGLTYEQYF. The CDR3 bases are TGTGCCACCAGCACCTACACAGGGCTTACCTACGAGCAGTACTTC. V gene TRBV15 combines with J gene TRBJ2-7; the D gene is possibly TRBD1 (6 bases). The CDR3 is 15 residues long. Trimming removed 4 bases from V and 2 bases from J, with 15 bases in between. Germline-derived CDR1 and CDR2 are LNHNV and YYDKDF (reference sequence).

This clonotype was recorded many times. The chain couples TRBV6-2 or TRBV6-3 to TRBJ2-1; TRBD2 is a possible D gene (7 bases). The germline CDR1 and CDR2 sequences are MNHEY and SVGEGT. V was cut by 7 bases and J by 8 bases, with 15 bases left in between. The CDR3 consists of 13 residues. CDR3 coding DNA: TGTGCCAGCAACTACGGAGGGGGGGATGAGCAGTTCTTC. Translated, it gives CASNYGGGDEQFF.

There are a few counts of this clonotype. Written as DNA, the CDR3 is TGCGCCAGCAGCCCGGGGGGGACTAGGGTCGAGACCCAGTACTTC. Its protein is CASSPGGTRVETQYF. V and J are TRBV5-1 and TRBJ2-5, with 8 bases identical to TRBD2. The V gene end was trimmed by 4 bases and the J gene end by 5 bases; junction bases not matched to a gene: 10. The germline CDR1 and CDR2 sequences are SGHRS and YFSETQ. This CDR3 is 15 amino acids long.

This clonotype has only a few counts. The chain employs TRBV4-3 and TRBJ2-5; 12 bases line up with TRBD2. The CDR3 sequence is 16 residues long. Germline-derived CDR1 and CDR2 are LGHNA and YSLEER. The J segment lost 5 bases and the V segment lost 0 bases, leaving 4 bases of the junction unmatched. The DNA for the CDR3 is TGCGCCAGCAGCCAAGAGACTAGCGGGAGTGCCGAGACCCAGTACTTC. Its translation is CASSQETSGSAETQYF.